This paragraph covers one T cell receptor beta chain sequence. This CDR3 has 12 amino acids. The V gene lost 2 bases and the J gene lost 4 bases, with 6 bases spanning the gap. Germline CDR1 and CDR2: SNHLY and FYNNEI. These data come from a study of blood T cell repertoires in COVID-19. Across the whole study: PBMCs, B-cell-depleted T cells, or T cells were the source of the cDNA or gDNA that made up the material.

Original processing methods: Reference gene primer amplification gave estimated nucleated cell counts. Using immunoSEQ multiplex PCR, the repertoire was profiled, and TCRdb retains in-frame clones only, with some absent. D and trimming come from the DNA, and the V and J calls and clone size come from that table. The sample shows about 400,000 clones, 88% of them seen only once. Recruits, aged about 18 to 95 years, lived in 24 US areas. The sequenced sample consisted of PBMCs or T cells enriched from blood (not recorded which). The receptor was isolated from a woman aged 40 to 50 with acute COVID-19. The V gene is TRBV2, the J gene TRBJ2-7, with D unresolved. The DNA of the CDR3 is TGTGCCAGCAGTGAAAGGAGTTACGAGCAGTACTTC. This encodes CASSERSYEQYF.